This is a list of T cell receptor beta chains from one sample in a study of shared clonotypes between healthy human individuals. TCRdb's copy holds only in-frame clones and misses some; the assay was immunoSEQ multiplex PCR. The sample shows approximately 500,000 clones, almost 97% of them seen only once. Sequencing was performed on naive CD4+ T cells sorted from blood. Receptor source: a woman aged 30 to 39 in good health. CDR3s include the opening cysteine and the closing phenylalanine or tryptophan. Fields, in order: J gene, D gene, V gene, clone size, CDR3 DNA, CDR3 protein. The D gene is left open where the match is weak. The size field is filled for only some rows; it gives once, few, many or a size class.

TRBJ2-1,TRBD2,TRBV5-1,.,TGCGCCAGCAGCTTGGAACCGGGACTAGCGGGAGGGCCTGCCAATGAGCAGTTCTTC,CASSLEPGLAGGPANEQFF
TRBJ2-7,.,TRBV2,.,TGTGCCAGCAGTGAAGATGGAGCGGAAACTTACGAGCAGTACTTC,CASSEDGAETYEQYF
TRBJ2-5,.,TRBV30,.,TGTGCCTGGTGGCAGGGCAGGTGGGAGACCCAGTACTTC,CAWWQGRWETQYF
TRBJ2-5,.,TRBV10-3,.,TGTGCCATCAGTGACCCACTAACTCCGCTAATTGAGACCCAGTACTTC,CAISDPLTPLIETQYF
TRBJ2-3,TRBD2,TRBV11-2,.,TGTGCCAGCAGCTTAGTCCCAGCGGGAGGGCCCGATACGCAGTATTTT,CASSLVPAGGPDTQYF
TRBJ1-5,.,TRBV19,.,TGTGCCTCATCCCCTTGGGGGAATCAGCCCCAGCATTTT,CASSPWGNQPQHF
TRBJ2-1,.,TRBV7-8,.,TGTGCCAGCACCCATCGAGGTCCGAGCTCCTACAATGAGCAGTTCTTC,CASTHRGPSSYNEQFF
TRBJ2-1,.,TRBV10-1,.,TGCGCCAGCAGTGAGTTTAAGACTAGACGCTACAATGAGCAGTTCTTC,CASSEFKTRRYNEQFF
TRBJ2-2,.,TRBV28,.,TGTGCCAGCAGTTTAATTTACACGGGAGACGGGGCCGGGGAGCTGTTTTTT,CASSLIYTGDGAGELFF
TRBJ2-7,.,TRBV6-1,once,TGTGCCAGCAGTGAACTACAGTACGAGCAGTACTTC,CASSELQYEQYF
TRBJ1-6,.,TRBV4-1,.,TGCGCCAGCAGCCAAGATTGGACTTACAATTCACCCCTCCACTTT,CASSQDWTYNSPLHF
TRBJ2-7,TRBD2,TRBV28,.,TGTGCCAGCACCTCTCCTGGGGAGGGGAACGAGCAGTACTTC,CASTSPGEGNEQYF
TRBJ2-7,.,TRBV28,.,TGTGCCAGCATTTCTCTGTCGTTCAACGAGCAGTACTTC,CASISLSFNEQYF
TRBJ2-7,TRBD2,TRBV28,.,TGTGCCAGCACCCCGGGAGGAGGATACGAGCAGTACTTC,CASTPGGGYEQYF
TRBJ2-1,TRBD2,TRBV7-6,.,TGTGCCAGCAGCTGGGGACGACTAGCGGACGCTAATGAGCAGTTCTTC,CASSWGRLADANEQFF
TRBJ2-7,TRBD1,TRBV10-2,.,TGCGCCAGCACGGGGCGACAGGGGGCTCTTGGCGAGCAGTACTTC,CASTGRQGALGEQYF
TRBJ1-1,.,TRBV5-1,.,TGCGCCAGCAGCTTGGTGGGGGGCGACACTGAAGCTTTCTTT,CASSLVGGDTEAFF